Listed below are T cell receptor beta chains from one sample, sequenced in a study of control samples from healthy donors and cancer patients. The protocol was immunoSEQ multiplex PCR, while the TCRdb copy is restricted to in-frame clones and leaves out a portion. The sample contains almost 90,000 clones, more than 70% of which appear only once. The sequenced sample consisted of blood. Every receptor here comes from a woman in her forties in good health. Both conserved end residues are part of each CDR3. A D gene is named only where the DNA matches it firmly. Size values are once, few and many counts, or a class for expanded clones, and some rows have none.

d_call	v_call	j_call	cdr3_length	clone_size	cdr3_aa	cdr3_nt
-	TRBV24-1	TRBJ2-1	16	-	CATSAPTGGLLNEQFF	TGTGCCACCAGTGCCCCCACAGGGGGACTACTCAATGAGCAGTTCTTC
TRBD1	TRBV6-5	TRBJ2-7	15	-	CASTVDRGLAREQYF	TGTGCCAGCACTGTGGACAGGGGCCTAGCCCGCGAGCAGTACTTC
-	TRBV30	TRBJ1-2	12	once	CAWSVLGYGYTF	TGTGCCTGGAGTGTATTAGGGTATGGCTACACCTTC
-	TRBV7-2	TRBJ2-7	14	-	CASSLGLGGSEQYF	TGTGCCAGCAGCTTAGGGTTAGGGGGGTCCGAGCAGTACTTC
-	TRBV10-3	TRBJ2-7	13	-	CAIAGSGGDEQYF	TGTGCCATCGCAGGGTCGGGGGGCGACGAGCAGTACTTC
-	TRBV6-6	TRBJ1-2	13	-	CASSPTGNRGYTF	TGTGCCAGCAGTCCCACGGGCAATCGGGGCTACACCTTC
-	TRBV20-1	TRBJ1-2	11	once	CTPPDGDGYTF	TGCACCCCACCTGACGGGGATGGCTACACCTTC
-	TRBV2	TRBJ1-2	15	-	CASSGNRVTGSGYTF	TGTGCCAGCAGTGGAAACAGGGTAACCGGGTCTGGCTACACCTTC
-	TRBV4-2	TRBJ2-4	14	-	CASSQGPDKNIQYF	TGTGCCAGCAGCCAAGGTCCAGACAAAAACATTCAGTACTTC
TRBD1	TRBV30	TRBJ2-1	16	few	CAWSVPNYRGLLEQFF	TGTGCCTGGAGTGTACCCAATTACAGGGGGTTATTAGAGCAGTTCTTC
-	TRBV30	TRBJ1-2	13	-	CAWSVQANYGYTF	TGTGCCTGGAGTGTACAAGCTAACTATGGCTACACCTTC
-	TRBV25-1	TRBJ2-2	13	-	CASSDKNTGELFF	TGTGCCAGCAGTGACAAGAACACCGGGGAGCTGTTTTTT
-	TRBV2	TRBJ1-2	13	-	CASSTDVEGGYTF	TGTGCCAGCAGTACGGACGTCGAGGGGGGCTACACCTTC
TRBD2	TRBV4-3	TRBJ2-7	15	-	CASSQVVSGGYEQYF	TGCGCCAGCAGCCAAGTGGTTAGCGGGGGGTACGAGCAGTACTTC
-	TRBV30	TRBJ2-3	14	-	CAWSVGLSTDTQYF	TGTGCCTGGAGTGTAGGACTGAGCACAGATACGCAGTATTTT
-	TRBV14	TRBJ1-1	13	-	CASSRTVNTEAFF	TGTGCCAGCAGCCGGACAGTGAACACTGAAGCTTTCTTT
-	TRBV5-1	TRBJ2-7	13	-	CASSLGGPYEQYF	TGCGCCAGCAGCTTGGGGGGTCCCTACGAGCAGTACTTC
TRBD2	TRBV6-6	TRBJ2-7	15	-	CASSSPGLANYEQYF	TGTGCCAGCAGTTCCCCGGGACTAGCAAACTACGAGCAGTACTTC
-	TRBV6-2/TRBV6-3	TRBJ1-2	16	-	CASSPRYGLELYGYTF	TGTGCCAGCAGTCCGCGGTATGGGCTGGAACTCTATGGCTACACCTTC
-	TRBV12-5	TRBJ1-4	13	-	CASAQGMNEKLFF	TGTGCTAGTGCCCAGGGGATGAATGAAAAACTGTTTTTT
TRBD1	TRBV6-2/TRBV6-3	TRBJ1-6	16	-	CASSYRGQGVGSPLHF	TGTGCCAGCAGTTATAGGGGACAGGGTGTTGGTTCACCCCTCCACTTT
-	TRBV7-2	TRBJ2-5	14	-	CASSLAGGWETQYF	TGTGCCAGCAGCTTAGCAGGGGGGTGGGAGACCCAGTACTTC
-	TRBV24-1	TRBJ1-2	14	-	CATSQDTSNYGYTF	TGTGCCACCAGCCAGGACACGAGCAACTATGGCTACACCTTC
-	TRBV27	TRBJ1-3	14	-	CASRSQGSGNTIYF	TGTGCCAGCAGGTCACAGGGCTCTGGAAACACCATATATTTT
TRBD1	TRBV23-1	TRBJ2-7	14	-	CASTSDRERYEQYF	TGCGCCAGCACCTCGGACAGGGAAAGGTACGAGCAGTACTTC
-	TRBV6-2/TRBV6-3	TRBJ2-5	15	-	CASSYGTGQRETQYF	TGTGCCAGCAGTTATGGTACAGGGCAACGGGAGACCCAGTACTTC
-	TRBV28	TRBJ1-4	15	-	CASSGPRTENEKLFF	TGTGCCAGCAGTGGCCCCAGGACAGAGAATGAAAAACTGTTTTTT
-	TRBV25-1	TRBJ1-2	12	few	CASSELSGGYTF	TGTGCCAGCAGTGAATTGTCAGGAGGCTACACCTTC
TRBD2	TRBV3-1/TRBV3-2	TRBJ2-5	17	few	CASSPSERGERGETQYF	TGTGCCAGCAGCCCGTCAGAGCGGGGGGAACGTGGGGAGACCCAGTACTTC
TRBD2	TRBV11-3	TRBJ2-7	15	few	CASSLLAGGNYEQYF	TGTGCCAGCAGCTTGTTAGCGGGGGGGAACTACGAGCAGTACTTC
TRBD1	TRBV6-4	TRBJ2-6	19	-	CASTQLRQGSYSGANVLTF	TGTGCCAGCACCCAACTAAGACAGGGAAGCTACTCTGGGGCCAACGTCCTGACTTTC
TRBD1	TRBV7-2	TRBJ1-2	16	-	CASSPGSRQGARGYTF	TGTGCCAGCAGCCCTGGCTCCCGACAGGGGGCGCGGGGCTACACCTTC
TRBD2	TRBV6-1	TRBJ2-5	17	-	CASSEPLAGTERETQYF	TGTGCCAGCAGTGAACCACTAGCGGGGACAGAGCGTGAGACCCAGTACTTC
-	TRBV24-1	TRBJ2-2	12	-	CATRDSSGELFF	TGTGCCACCAGGGACAGTTCCGGGGAGCTGTTTTTT
TRBD1	TRBV5-1	TRBJ1-6	16	-	CASSLGQGSYNSPLHF	TGCGCCAGCAGCCTTGGACAGGGCTCCTATAATTCACCCCTCCACTTT
-	TRBV2	TRBJ1-6	16	many	CASSEVGRGYNSPLHF	TGTGCCAGCAGTGAGGTGGGGCGAGGGTATAATTCACCCCTCCACTTT
TRBD1	TRBV5-1	TRBJ2-1	12	-	CASINDRDEQFF	TGCGCCAGTATCAACGACAGGGATGAGCAGTTCTTC
-	TRBV30	TRBJ1-1	16	-	CALGGTTNPGNTEAFF	TGTGCCCTGGGGGGGACGACTAACCCGGGGAACACTGAAGCTTTCTTT
-	TRBV6-2/TRBV6-3	TRBJ2-7	13	-	CASSDGGPYEQYF	TGTGCCAGCAGTGACGGGGGTCCCTACGAGCAGTACTTC
-	TRBV6-2/TRBV6-3	TRBJ1-6	17	-	CASSYWGNGFYNSPLHF	TGTGCCAGCAGTTACTGGGGAAACGGCTTCTATAATTCACCCCTCCACTTT
TRBD1	TRBV18	TRBJ1-1	15	-	CASSPPAGGTTEAFF	TGTGCCAGCTCCCCCCCCGCAGGGGGGACCACTGAAGCTTTCTTT
-	TRBV12-5	TRBJ2-3	14	-	CATRGKTSTDTQYF	TGTGCTACCCGGGGGAAAACTAGCACAGATACGCAGTATTTT
TRBD1	TRBV11-3	TRBJ2-7	14	-	CASSSGTDSYEQYF	TGTGCCAGCAGCTCCGGGACAGACTCCTACGAGCAGTACTTC
-	TRBV15	TRBJ2-7	17	-	CATSRVGLEGKAYEQYF	TGTGCCACCAGCAGAGTGGGATTAGAGGGGAAGGCCTACGAGCAGTACTTC
-	TRBV25-1	TRBJ2-2	13	-	CASSETRAGELFF	TGTGCCAGCAGTGAAACTCGCGCCGGGGAGCTGTTTTTT
-	TRBV7-6	TRBJ2-2	13	-	CASSVYLGGELFF	TGTGCCAGCAGCGTTTACTTGGGCGGGGAGCTGTTTTTT
TRBD1	TRBV12-5	TRBJ1-6	16	once	CASGSRTGVGNSPLHF	TGTGCTAGTGGCTCACGGACAGGGGTGGGTAATTCACCCCTCCACTTT
-	TRBV4-3	TRBJ2-2	15	-	CASSQEAGTSGELFF	TGCGCCAGCAGCCAAGAGGCGGGGACCTCCGGGGAGCTGTTTTTT
-	TRBV4-1	TRBJ2-5	15	-	CASSQVAGFGETQYF	TGCGCCAGCAGCCAAGTTGCAGGGTTTGGAGAGACCCAGTACTTC
TRBD1	TRBV11-3	TRBJ1-2	14	-	CASSLGTATYGYTF	TGTGCCAGCAGCCTTGGGACAGCGACCTATGGCTACACCTTC
-	TRBV3-1/TRBV3-2	TRBJ2-7	14	-	CASSQLPGSYEQYF	TGTGCCAGCAGCCAATTGCCCGGTTCCTACGAGCAGTACTTC
-	TRBV12-3/TRBV12-4	TRBJ1-1	12	-	CASSKTYNEAFF	TGTGCCAGCAGTAAGACCTACAATGAAGCTTTCTTT
-	TRBV21-1	TRBJ1-1	14	-	CASTLVQKNTEAFF	TGTGCCAGCACCTTAGTCCAGAAAAACACTGAAGCTTTCTTT
-	TRBV6-2/TRBV6-3	TRBJ2-1	18	-	CASSYPRGQDLSYNEQFF	TGTGCCAGCAGTTACCCCAGAGGTCAGGACCTCTCCTACAATGAGCAGTTCTTC
-	TRBV12-5	TRBJ1-3	13	-	CASGLHSGNTIYF	TGTGCTAGTGGTTTGCACTCTGGAAACACCATATATTTT
-	TRBV7-2	TRBJ1-3	13	-	CASSSGLGNTIYF	TGTGCCAGCAGCTCAGGTCTTGGAAACACCATATATTTT
TRBD1	TRBV7-3	TRBJ1-1	16	-	CASSRGTGGSNTEAFF	TGTGCCAGCAGCAGAGGGACAGGGGGCTCGAACACTGAAGCTTTCTTT
-	TRBV7-9	TRBJ2-3	15	-	CASSLASGHTDTQYF	TGTGCCAGCAGCTTAGCTAGCGGCCACACAGATACGCAGTATTTT
-	TRBV25-1	TRBJ2-7	13	-	CASTRDSSYEQYF	TGTGCCAGCACCAGGGATAGCTCCTACGAGCAGTACTTC